This T cell receptor (beta chain) was captured in a study of cytomegalovirus exposure and HLA in healthy donors. Study information: Drawn from HLA-typed donors, about 82 million unique TCRs were held in an early data release. Regarding the study as a whole: About 87% or about 30% of the time was how often most TCR beta V segments were productive, according to an earlier analysis. The study labeled 150 to 200 TCR beta chains cytomegalovirus-associated. CMV serostatus alone was available as immune exposure information.

The PCR contained 60 Vbeta and 13 Jbeta primers. Assay used: immunoSEQ multiplex PCR; TCRdb lists only in-frame clones, some missing. The table shows over 80,000 clones, with about four fifths occurring only once. Trimming pared 3 bases from V and 1 base from J, leaving 13 bases between. CDR1 is LNHNV, CDR2 YYDKDF, per germline (reference sequence). CDR3 length: 15 amino acids. This clone has just a few counts. Its antigen remains unidentified. The specimen sequenced was PBMCs. This receptor was obtained from a woman in her 70s in good health and CMV-seropositive. The J gene is TRBJ2-7, the V gene TRBV15; TRBD1 is a possible D gene (6 bases). DNA for the CDR3: TGTGCCACCAGCAGTACTAGGGACATGTCCTACGAGCAGTACTTC. Translating it yields CATSSTRDMSYEQYF.